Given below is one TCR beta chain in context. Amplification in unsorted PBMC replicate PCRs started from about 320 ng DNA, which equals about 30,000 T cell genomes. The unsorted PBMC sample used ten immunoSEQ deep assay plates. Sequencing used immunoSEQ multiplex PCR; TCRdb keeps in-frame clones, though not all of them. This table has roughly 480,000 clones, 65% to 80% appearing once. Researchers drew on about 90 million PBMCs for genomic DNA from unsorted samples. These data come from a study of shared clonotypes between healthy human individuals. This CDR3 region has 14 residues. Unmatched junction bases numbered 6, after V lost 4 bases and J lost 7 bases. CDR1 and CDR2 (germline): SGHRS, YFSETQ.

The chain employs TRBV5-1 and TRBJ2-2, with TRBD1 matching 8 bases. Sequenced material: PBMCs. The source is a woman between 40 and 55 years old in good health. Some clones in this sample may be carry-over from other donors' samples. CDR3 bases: TGCGCCAGCAGCACGACAGGGGCGGACGGGGAGCTGTTTTTT. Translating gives CASSTTGADGELFF.